The text below deals with one T cell receptor beta chain. PCR involved 60 Vbeta and 13 Jbeta primers. Repertoires were generated with immunoSEQ multiplex PCR, while TCRdb's copy carries only in-frame clones and drops some. Seen here are approximately 150,000 clones, more than 70% observed once, and the top ten hold roughly 1%. The data belong to a study of cytomegalovirus exposure and HLA in healthy donors. The CDR3 consists of 14 residues. CDR1 and CDR2 from the germline V gene are LGHNA and YNFKEQ. The V end was cut by 4 bases, the J end by 4 bases, with 13 bases between. Source material: PBMCs. The TCR comes from a man aged 30 to 45 in good health and CMV-seronegative. V and J are TRBV4-2 and TRBJ2-5; perhaps TRBD2 as D (5 bases). The CDR3 is CASSPSGAGETQYF. The DNA for the CDR3 is TGTGCCAGCAGCCCAAGCGGAGCAGGAGAGACCCAGTACTTC.